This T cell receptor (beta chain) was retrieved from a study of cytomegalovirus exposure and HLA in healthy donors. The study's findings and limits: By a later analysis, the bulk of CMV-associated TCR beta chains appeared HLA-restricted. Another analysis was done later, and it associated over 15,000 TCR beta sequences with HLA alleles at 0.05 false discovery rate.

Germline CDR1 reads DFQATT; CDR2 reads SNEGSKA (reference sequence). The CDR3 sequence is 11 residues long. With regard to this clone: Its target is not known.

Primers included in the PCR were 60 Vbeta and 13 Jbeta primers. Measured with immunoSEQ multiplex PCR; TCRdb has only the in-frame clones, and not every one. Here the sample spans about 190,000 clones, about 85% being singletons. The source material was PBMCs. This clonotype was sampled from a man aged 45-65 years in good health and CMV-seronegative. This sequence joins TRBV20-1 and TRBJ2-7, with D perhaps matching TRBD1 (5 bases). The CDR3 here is CSARRDSKQYF. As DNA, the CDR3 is TGCAGCGCCCGTAGAGACAGTAAGCAGTACTTC.